This T cell receptor beta chain originates from a study of CD8+CD57+ T cells in acquired aplastic anemia. Looking at the study overall: Across the sorted CD4+ and CD8+ cells, DNA amounts averaged about 3.1 ug. Healthy donors had, on average, approximately 9.9 million reads for their CD4+ cells.

The sample holds a few counts of this clonotype. Its specificity is not known. Genomic DNA acted as the template from which TCR beta VDJ combination and CDR3 sequence profiling were carried out. MiXCR, applied by TCRdb to the reads, yields one record per CDR3 protein. This sample has over 200,000 distinct CDR3 sequences; approximately 57% occur once, and the top ten carry 25% to 35%. CDR1 and CDR2 (germline): MNHNY, SVGAGI (reference sequence). This CDR3 contains 13 residues. The V end was cut by 2 bases, the J end by 3 bases, with 7 bases between. Study-wide results and limits: Overlapping CD8+ CDR3 repertoires of patients and controls contained roughly 29 shared sequences.

The sample comprised sorted CD4+, CD8+, or CD8+CD57+ T cells (not recorded which) from PBMCs. The sequence was collected from a human donor in good health. This sequence joins TRBV6-6 and TRBJ1-1; D is unclear. The CDR3 sequence: CASSYGQDTEAFF. The DNA for the CDR3 is TGTGCCAGCAGTTACGGGCAGGACACTGAAGCTTTCTTT.